The clone carrying this TCR beta chain was found a few times. The antigen is unknown. The source of the sample is a study of blood T cells in healthy people across ages. Study-wide points: Fewer expanded clones and more diversity marked long-lived versus aged donors.

The second PCR ran about 6 to 12 cycles with a sample-barcoded 5' primer and J-beta primers. TCRdb fed the 5' RACE reads into MiXCR, producing one record per CDR3 protein. The sample lists hundreds of thousands of distinct CDR3 sequences, under 55% occurring once. Germline V gene sequence: CDR1 SGHDN, CDR2 FVKESK. Deletions cut 1 base from V and 8 bases from J, with 18 bases between. The CDR3 consists of 16 residues. Sequencing was carried out using blood. This sequence joins TRBV14 and TRBJ2-1; D call uncertain. The clonotype originates from a man in his 60s in good health. In nucleotides, the CDR3 is TGTGCCAGCAGCCAAGTGGGCAACCCCAAAGGCGATGAGCAGTTCTTC. This translates into CASSQVGNPKGDEQFF.